A selection of T cell receptor beta chains follows, all from one sample in a study of shared clonotypes between healthy human individuals. Assay used: immunoSEQ multiplex PCR; TCRdb lists only in-frame clones, some missing. The sample carries 1.4 million or so clones, 98% recorded once. Sequenced material: naive CD4+ T cells sorted from blood. The source of these receptors is a man in his thirties or forties in good health. The CDR3 runs from the conserved cysteine through the conserved F or W. The order of the fields is clone size, V gene, J gene, D gene, CDR3 protein, CDR3 DNA. A D gene is named only where the DNA matches it firmly. Rows give clone size only sometimes, using once, few, many, or a class for an expanded clone.

NA,TRBV7-9,TRBJ1-4,NA,CASSLAPWKGRNEKLFF,TGTGCCAGCAGCTTAGCCCCCTGGAAAGGCCGGAATGAAAAACTGTTTTTT
NA,TRBV7-6,TRBJ2-5,NA,CASSLGRAYETQYF,TGTGCCAGCAGCTTAGGGAGGGCGTATGAGACCCAGTACTTC
NA,TRBV11-2,TRBJ2-1,NA,CASSLARNNEQFF,TGTGCCAGCAGCTTAGCCCGGAACAATGAGCAGTTCTTC
NA,TRBV2,TRBJ2-1,NA,CASSVVFSEGEQFF,TGTGCCAGCAGTGTAGTGTTCTCGGAGGGTGAGCAGTTCTTC
NA,TRBV9,TRBJ2-7,NA,CASSVGPNYEQYF,TGTGCCAGCAGCGTAGGACCGAACTACGAGCAGTACTTC
NA,TRBV18,TRBJ2-7,TRBD2,CASSPTSGSYEQYF,TGTGCCAGCTCCCCGACTAGCGGGAGCTACGAGCAGTACTTC
NA,TRBV6-1,TRBJ2-7,NA,CASSASGTTGEQYF,TGTGCCAGCAGTGCGAGCGGGACAACAGGGGAGCAGTACTTC
NA,TRBV5-1,TRBJ2-3,TRBD2,CASSVPSGRVTDTQYF,TGCGCCAGCAGCGTGCCAAGCGGGAGGGTCACAGATACGCAGTATTTT
NA,TRBV7-9,TRBJ1-1,NA,CASSLALSEAFF,TGTGCCAGCAGCTTAGCCCTTTCTGAAGCTTTCTTT
NA,TRBV29-1,TRBJ2-7,TRBD2,CSCCSELGLAVEEDSYEQYF,TGCAGCTGTTGTTCGGAGTTGGGGCTAGCGGTAGAGGAGGACTCCTACGAGCAGTACTTC
NA,TRBV18,TRBJ2-7,NA,CASSPPRVPYEQYF,TGTGCCAGCTCACCACCAAGGGTACCCTACGAGCAGTACTTC
NA,TRBV19,TRBJ1-2,TRBD1,CASTPGTGVNYGYTF,TGTGCCAGTACTCCCGGGACAGGGGTTAACTATGGCTACACCTTC
NA,TRBV5-6,TRBJ2-7,NA,CASSLQGSLEQYF,TGTGCCAGCAGCCTACAAGGATCCTTGGAGCAGTACTTC
once,TRBV5-5,TRBJ1-1,NA,CASSLLVSGTEAFF,TGTGCCAGCAGCTTGCTGGTGAGTGGCACTGAAGCTTTCTTT
NA,TRBV9,TRBJ2-3,TRBD1,CASNKGTVNTDTQYF,TGTGCCAGCAACAAGGGGACAGTCAACACAGATACGCAGTATTTT
NA,TRBV11-2,TRBJ1-1,NA,CASSLQGRRYMNTEAFF,TGTGCCAGCAGCCTACAGGGCCGCCGTTACATGAACACTGAAGCTTTCTTT
NA,TRBV12-5,TRBJ2-3,NA,CASGLTRDTQYF,TGTGCTAGTGGTTTGACCAGAGATACGCAGTATTTT
NA,TRBV6-6,TRBJ1-1,NA,CASKPGQNTEAFF,TGTGCCAGCAAACCGGGACAGAACACTGAAGCTTTCTTT
NA,TRBV7-9,TRBJ2-1,NA,CASSPRRAISYNEQFF,TGTGCCAGCAGCCCCCGGCGGGCCATCTCCTACAATGAGCAGTTCTTC
NA,TRBV5-1,TRBJ2-1,TRBD1,CASSRGQGTYNEQFF,TGCGCCAGCAGTCGCGGACAGGGAACCTACAATGAGCAGTTCTTC
NA,TRBV2,TRBJ2-3,NA,CAYSPSRGGSTDTQYF,TGTGCCTACAGTCCCTCCAGGGGGGGAAGCACAGATACGCAGTATTTT
NA,TRBV28,TRBJ1-1,NA,CASSFLQGKLTTEAFF,TGTGCCAGCAGTTTTCTCCAGGGTAAACTTACAACTGAAGCTTTCTTT
NA,TRBV5-1,TRBJ2-1,NA,CASSFDYQTYNEQFF,TGCGCCAGCAGCTTCGACTACCAGACCTACAATGAGCAGTTCTTC
NA,TRBV5-6,TRBJ2-1,NA,CASSFGGSSNEQFF,TGTGCCAGCAGCTTTGGGGGGAGCAGCAATGAGCAGTTCTTC
once,TRBV18,TRBJ1-5,TRBD1,CASSPFGQGISNQPQHF,TGTGCCAGCTCACCATTCGGACAGGGAATTAGCAATCAGCCCCAGCATTTT
NA,TRBV11-3,TRBJ2-7,TRBD1,CASSSSDRGYEQYF,TGTGCCAGCAGCTCATCGGACAGGGGGTACGAGCAGTACTTC
NA,TRBV5-1,TRBJ2-3,TRBD2,CASSLAGLAGVPDTQYF,TGCGCCAGCAGCTTGGCTGGACTAGCGGGAGTGCCAGATACGCAGTATTTT
NA,TRBV5-4,TRBJ2-5,TRBD2,CASSLRTSGSPPLQETQYF,TGTGCCAGCAGCCTGCGGACTAGCGGGAGCCCTCCGCTACAAGAGACCCAGTACTTC
NA,TRBV5-4,TRBJ2-7,TRBD2,CASSLGASGSLYEQYF,TGTGCCAGCAGCTTGGGGGCTAGCGGGAGCCTGTACGAGCAGTACTTC
NA,TRBV11-2,TRBJ2-7,NA,CASSLGLAYEQYF,TGTGCCAGCAGCTTAGGGCTAGCCTACGAGCAGTACTTC
NA,TRBV29-1,TRBJ1-1,NA,CSVENPAVNTEAFF,TGCAGCGTTGAGAATCCCGCGGTGAACACTGAAGCTTTCTTT
NA,TRBV2,TRBJ2-5,NA,CASSALGETQYF,TGTGCCAGCAGTGCCCTCGGGGAGACCCAGTACTTC
NA,TRBV5-1,TRBJ2-7,TRBD1,CASSPGTALGEQYF,TGCGCCAGCAGCCCGGGGACAGCCTTAGGAGAGCAGTACTTC
NA,TRBV14,TRBJ1-3,TRBD1,CVSSQLGQGRSGNTIYF,TGTGTCAGCAGCCAATTGGGACAGGGGAGGTCTGGAAACACCATATATTTT
NA,TRBV6-1,TRBJ2-5,NA,CASSEGPQTQYF,TGTGCCAGCAGCGAGGGACCGCAGACCCAGTACTTC
NA,TRBV28,TRBJ2-5,NA,CASSTPLGQQETQYF,TGTGCCAGCAGTACCCCCTTAGGGCAGCAAGAGACCCAGTACTTC
NA,TRBV28,TRBJ2-7,NA,CASSSRDRYEQYF,TGTGCCAGCAGTTCCCGGGACCGATACGAGCAGTACTTC
NA,TRBV28,TRBJ2-6,TRBD2,CASSSSWTSSGANVLTF,TGTGCCAGCAGTTCTTCATGGACTAGCTCTGGGGCCAACGTCCTGACTTTC
once,TRBV18,TRBJ1-4,NA,CASSPPGGGRNEKLFF,TGTGCCAGCTCACCACCGGGCGGGGGCCGGAATGAAAAACTGTTTTTT
NA,TRBV14,TRBJ1-2,NA,CASSQGQGARYTF,TGTGCCAGCAGCCAGGGCCAAGGGGCCCGCTACACCTTC
NA,TRBV7-9,TRBJ1-4,NA,CASSLGTGGEKLFF,TGTGCCAGCAGCTTAGGAACAGGAGGGGAAAAACTGTTTTTT
once,TRBV28,TRBJ1-2,NA,CASIPGPDRNYGYTF,TGTGCCAGCATCCCGGGACCGGACAGAAACTATGGCTACACCTTC
NA,TRBV18,TRBJ2-3,TRBD1,CASSPWGEGQAGHTDTQYF,TGTGCCAGCTCACCATGGGGCGAGGGACAGGCGGGGCACACAGATACGCAGTATTTT
once,TRBV28,TRBJ2-7,TRBD2,CASSSWGGSGTFYEQYF,TGTGCCAGCAGTTCTTGGGGTGGTAGCGGGACCTTCTACGAGCAGTACTTC
NA,TRBV14,TRBJ2-1,NA,CASSRFSSDNEQFF,TGTGCCAGCAGCCGGTTCTCTAGTGACAATGAGCAGTTCTTC
NA,TRBV11-2,TRBJ2-7,TRBD1,CASSLRTGFYEQYF,TGTGCCAGCAGCTTGAGGACAGGCTTCTACGAGCAGTACTTC
NA,TRBV27,TRBJ1-1,NA,CASSLAGVRTEAFF,TGTGCCAGCAGTTTAGCAGGGGTGCGCACTGAAGCTTTCTTT
NA,TRBV7-7,TRBJ1-5,NA,CASSLWGDIDQPQHF,TGTGCCAGCAGCTTATGGGGGGACATTGATCAGCCCCAGCATTTT
NA,TRBV7-3,TRBJ2-1,TRBD2,CASSSQLAGVYNEQFF,TGTGCCAGCAGCTCCCAACTAGCGGGAGTATACAATGAGCAGTTCTTC
NA,TRBV28,TRBJ2-3,TRBD2,CASLAEWDFLGDTQYF,TGTGCCTCTCTAGCGGAGTGGGATTTTCTTGGGGATACGCAGTATTTT
NA,TRBV6-1,TRBJ2-1,TRBD2,CASIRAGGNNEQFF,TGTGCCAGCATCCGGGCGGGGGGAAACAATGAGCAGTTCTTC
NA,TRBV19,TRBJ1-5,NA,CASTSWGPSVYSNQPQHF,TGTGCCAGTACATCTTGGGGGCCTTCCGTATATAGCAATCAGCCCCAGCATTTT
NA,TRBV6-6,TRBJ1-3,NA,CASSYSLPSGNTIYF,TGTGCCAGCTCATACTCATTACCCTCTGGAAACACCATATATTTT
NA,TRBV11-2,TRBJ2-7,NA,CASSLDTGPREQYF,TGTGCCAGCAGCTTAGATACGGGACCCCGAGAGCAGTACTTC
NA,TRBV7-9,TRBJ1-5,NA,CASSSGTHSNQPQHF,TGTGCCAGCAGCTCCGGGACACATAGCAATCAGCCCCAGCATTTT
NA,TRBV18,TRBJ2-1,TRBD2,CASSPRGRAVEEQFF,TGTGCCAGCTCACCACGCGGGAGGGCCGTAGAGGAGCAGTTCTTC
NA,TRBV5-1,TRBJ1-1,TRBD1,CASSLTGGAGTEAFF,TGCGCCAGCAGCTTGACAGGGGGCGCAGGAACTGAAGCTTTCTTT